A selection of T cell receptor beta chains follows, all from one sample in a study of CXCR3-negative and CXCR3-positive naive CD8 T cells. TCRdb re-called the 5' RACE reads and gives one entry per CDR3 protein, without DNA. Its clone listing holds tens of thousands of distinct CDR3 sequences. The sequenced sample was naive CXCR3+ CD8+ T cells from blood. Receptors originate from a human donor in good health. Some clones in this sample may be carry-over from other donors' samples. Each CDR3 is given with its conserved first and last residue.

V gene: TRBV27
J gene: TRBJ1-6
CDR3 protein: CASSLIGSGNSPLHF

V gene: TRBV29-1
J gene: TRBJ2-7
CDR3 protein: CSIWLNRGSSSYEQYF

V gene: TRBV12-3/TRBV12-4
J gene: TRBJ2-2
CDR3 protein: CASSPNSDSGGELFF

V gene: TRBV6-2/TRBV6-3
J gene: TRBJ2-5
CDR3 protein: CASSTPKGVDETQYF

V gene: TRBV6-5
J gene: TRBJ1-2
CDR3 protein: CASSYSNGGGYTF

V gene: TRBV28
J gene: TRBJ1-5
CDR3 protein: CASSPPEVSNQPQHF

V gene: TRBV10-3
J gene: TRBJ2-3
CDR3 protein: CAISEPTGRSDTQYF

V gene: TRBV29-1
J gene: TRBJ2-1
CDR3 protein: CSAIGGGSYNEQFF

V gene: TRBV13
J gene: TRBJ2-3
CDR3 protein: CASSPTTLKDEGTQYF

V gene: TRBV15
J gene: TRBJ2-1
CDR3 protein: CATSRQYNEQFF

V gene: TRBV7-8
J gene: TRBJ2-2
CDR3 protein: CASSAGSPGELFF

V gene: TRBV16
J gene: TRBJ2-7
CDR3 protein: CASSQSGRQAEQYF

V gene: TRBV12-3/TRBV12-4
J gene: TRBJ2-2
CDR3 protein: CASRDLGTSGLPRRDTGELFF

V gene: TRBV15
J gene: TRBJ2-1
CDR3 protein: CATQQSGVAGAYNEQFF

V gene: TRBV7-9
J gene: TRBJ2-7
CDR3 protein: CASRDRSSYEQYF

V gene: TRBV29-1
J gene: TRBJ2-1
CDR3 protein: CSVEKQGDYNEQFF

V gene: TRBV6-2/TRBV6-3
J gene: TRBJ1-1
CDR3 protein: CASRYALEAFF

V gene: TRBV6-5
J gene: TRBJ1-1
CDR3 protein: CASLGSTTEAFF

V gene: TRBV28
J gene: TRBJ2-3
CDR3 protein: CASSLQGARTDTQYF

V gene: TRBV7-9
J gene: TRBJ2-5
CDR3 protein: CASSLVVPQETQYF

V gene: TRBV7-8
J gene: TRBJ1-1
CDR3 protein: CASSFLGTPADTEAFF

V gene: TRBV7-3
J gene: TRBJ2-1
CDR3 protein: CATTGGENNEQFF

V gene: TRBV30
J gene: TRBJ1-6
CDR3 protein: CAWSDGGSPLHF

V gene: TRBV6-5
J gene: TRBJ2-7
CDR3 protein: CASSPSGFGGTGAYEQYF

V gene: TRBV29-1
J gene: TRBJ1-1
CDR3 protein: CSVDDWPMNTEAFF

V gene: TRBV7-9
J gene: TRBJ2-7
CDR3 protein: CASTSHWQGTYEQYF

V gene: TRBV28
J gene: TRBJ2-2
CDR3 protein: CASSSENTGELFF

V gene: TRBV11-3
J gene: TRBJ2-1
CDR3 protein: CASSSRDWGDNEQFF

V gene: TRBV14
J gene: TRBJ1-2
CDR3 protein: CASSQGTVYGYTF

V gene: TRBV20-1
J gene: TRBJ2-7
CDR3 protein: CSARAGDYYEQYF

V gene: TRBV7-3
J gene: TRBJ2-5
CDR3 protein: CASSLPGQQETQYF

V gene: TRBV29-1
J gene: TRBJ1-2
CDR3 protein: CSVEDTGGYTF

V gene: TRBV21-1
J gene: TRBJ2-7
CDR3 protein: CASSKTLAGGTYEQYF

V gene: TRBV7-9
J gene: TRBJ2-7
CDR3 protein: CASSLEYYEQYF

V gene: TRBV6-4
J gene: TRBJ2-1
CDR3 protein: CATGAPGGANEQFF

V gene: TRBV9
J gene: TRBJ2-1
CDR3 protein: CASSVQSSYNEQFF

V gene: TRBV7-7
J gene: TRBJ2-3
CDR3 protein: CASIVCHTFNQQYSDTQYF

V gene: TRBV5-1
J gene: TRBJ2-1
CDR3 protein: CASSLDRSNEQFF

V gene: TRBV4-3
J gene: TRBJ2-2
CDR3 protein: CASSTRAGGPPGELFF

V gene: TRBV5-1
J gene: TRBJ1-1
CDR3 protein: CASSFGTGTEAFF

V gene: TRBV4-1
J gene: TRBJ2-1
CDR3 protein: CASSPLWTIQESSYNEQFF

V gene: TRBV14
J gene: TRBJ2-3
CDR3 protein: CASSQDQGARRTDTQYF

V gene: TRBV28
J gene: TRBJ2-7
CDR3 protein: CASSSSHYEQYF

V gene: TRBV29-1
J gene: TRBJ2-1
CDR3 protein: CSVELQGDDFSYNEQFF

V gene: TRBV29-1
J gene: TRBJ2-7
CDR3 protein: CSVELEGQGLNYEQYF

V gene: TRBV7-8
J gene: TRBJ2-7
CDR3 protein: CASSSHRSKTYEQYF

V gene: TRBV4-3
J gene: TRBJ2-2
CDR3 protein: CASSQGTGLELFF

V gene: TRBV20-1
J gene: TRBJ2-7
CDR3 protein: CSATLPGGAGYEQYF

V gene: TRBV4-3
J gene: TRBJ2-5
CDR3 protein: CASSHGTGQETQYF

V gene: TRBV6-6
J gene: TRBJ2-5
CDR3 protein: CASSYSAGTTAETQYF

V gene: TRBV7-7
J gene: TRBJ2-6
CDR3 protein: CASSLLERDSGANVLTF

V gene: TRBV28
J gene: TRBJ1-4
CDR3 protein: CASSRPHRDEKLFF

V gene: TRBV10-3
J gene: TRBJ2-5
CDR3 protein: CAISDGTVVQETQYF

V gene: TRBV29-1
J gene: TRBJ2-7
CDR3 protein: CSVAGPGYEQYF

V gene: TRBV20-1
J gene: TRBJ2-7
CDR3 protein: CSARDRHEPLYEQYF

V gene: TRBV15
J gene: TRBJ2-1
CDR3 protein: CATSSTTGDNEQFF

V gene: TRBV29-1
J gene: TRBJ2-1
CDR3 protein: CSVDGSASSYNEQFF

V gene: TRBV7-9
J gene: TRBJ1-1
CDR3 protein: CASSLIIYGENTEAFF

V gene: TRBV7-9
J gene: TRBJ1-5
CDR3 protein: CASSLTQGPQPQHF

V gene: TRBV29-1
J gene: TRBJ2-2
CDR3 protein: CSVERPGAGELFF